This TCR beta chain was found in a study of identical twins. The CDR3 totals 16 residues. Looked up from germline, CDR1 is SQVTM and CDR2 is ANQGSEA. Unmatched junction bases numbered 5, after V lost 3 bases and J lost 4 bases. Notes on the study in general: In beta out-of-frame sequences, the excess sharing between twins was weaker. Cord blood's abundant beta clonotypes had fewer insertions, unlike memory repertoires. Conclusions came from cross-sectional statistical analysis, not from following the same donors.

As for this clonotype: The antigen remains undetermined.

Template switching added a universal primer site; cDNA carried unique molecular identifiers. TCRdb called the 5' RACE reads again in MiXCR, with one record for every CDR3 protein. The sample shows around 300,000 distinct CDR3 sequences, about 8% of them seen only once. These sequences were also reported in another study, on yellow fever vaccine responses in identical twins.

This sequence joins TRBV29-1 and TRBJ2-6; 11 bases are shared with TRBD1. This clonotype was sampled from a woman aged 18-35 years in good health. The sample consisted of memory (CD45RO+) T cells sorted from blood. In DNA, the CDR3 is TGCAGCGTTGACGGGACAGGGGGAACCGGGGCCAACGTCCTGACTTTC. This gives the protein CSVDGTGGTGANVLTF.